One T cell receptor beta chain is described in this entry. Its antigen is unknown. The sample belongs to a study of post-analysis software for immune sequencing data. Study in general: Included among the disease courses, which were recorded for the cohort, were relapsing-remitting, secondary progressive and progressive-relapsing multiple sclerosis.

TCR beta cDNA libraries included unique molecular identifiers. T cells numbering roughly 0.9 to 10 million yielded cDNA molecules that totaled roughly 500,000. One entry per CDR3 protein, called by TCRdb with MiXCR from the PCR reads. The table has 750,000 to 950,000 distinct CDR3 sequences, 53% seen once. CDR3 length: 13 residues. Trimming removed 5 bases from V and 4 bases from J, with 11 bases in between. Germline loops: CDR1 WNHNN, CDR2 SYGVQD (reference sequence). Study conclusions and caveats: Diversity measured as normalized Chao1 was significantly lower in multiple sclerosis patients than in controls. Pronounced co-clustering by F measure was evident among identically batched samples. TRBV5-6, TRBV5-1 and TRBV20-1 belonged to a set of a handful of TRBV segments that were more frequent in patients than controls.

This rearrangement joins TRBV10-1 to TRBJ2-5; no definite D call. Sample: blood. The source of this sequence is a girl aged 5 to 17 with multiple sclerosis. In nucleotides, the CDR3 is TGCGCCAGCAGTACCGCAGTATCAGAGACCCAGTACTTC. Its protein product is CASSTAVSETQYF.